This T cell receptor (beta chain) was captured by sequencing in a study of blood T cell repertoires in COVID-19. Sequenced by immunoSEQ multiplex PCR; TCRdb stores in-frame clones only, minus some. The sample carries some 150,000 clones, approximately 80% recorded once. V trimming: 6 bases; J trimming: 8 bases; junction bases outside the gene matches: 10. Germline values: CDR1 MNHEY, CDR2 SMNVEV (reference sequence). This CDR3 spans 14 amino acids. The V gene is TRBV27, the J gene TRBJ2-1, with 7 nucleotides matching TRBD2. Sample: peripheral blood. This TCR was sampled from a human donor in a cohort sampled during active COVID-19. The CDR3 nucleotides read TGTGCCAGCAGGGCTAGCGGAGGAAGGGATGAGCAGTTCTTC. This sequence encodes CASRASGGRDEQFF.